This is a list of T cell receptor beta chains from one sample in a study of blood T cell repertoires in COVID-19. Sequencing was performed with immunoSEQ multiplex PCR; in TCRdb, only in-frame clones are kept and a portion is missing. The sample includes roughly 33,000 clones, over 70% of them seen just once. The sequenced sample consisted of peripheral blood. These TCRs come from a man older than 75 with active COVID-19. Each CDR3 is given with its conserved first and last residue. The D gene is left open where the match is weak. Clone sizes are given selectively: once, few, many, or a class where the clone is expanded.

CDR3nt: TGTGCCAGCAGCTTGGCGGGGGTTACTGAAGCTTTCTTT; CDR3aa: CASSLAGVTEAFF; v_gene: TRBV5-5; j_gene: TRBJ1-1; abundance: .; d_gene: .
CDR3nt: TGTGCCAGCAGCAAACAATGGTTCCACGAGCAGTACTTC; CDR3aa: CASSKQWFHEQYF; v_gene: TRBV6-2/TRBV6-3; j_gene: TRBJ2-7; abundance: few; d_gene: .
CDR3nt: TGTGCCAGCAGTACCTGGACAGGGAACGGATACGAGCAGTACTTC; CDR3aa: CASSTWTGNGYEQYF; v_gene: TRBV7-9; j_gene: TRBJ2-7; abundance: .; d_gene: TRBD1
CDR3nt: TGTGCCAGCAGCCGGGACTTTTACAATGAGCAGTTCTTC; CDR3aa: CASSRDFYNEQFF; v_gene: TRBV9; j_gene: TRBJ2-1; abundance: .; d_gene: .
CDR3nt: TGCGCCAGCAGCCAAGAACCAGGTAGCAATCAGCCCCAGCATTTT; CDR3aa: CASSQEPGSNQPQHF; v_gene: TRBV4-3; j_gene: TRBJ1-5; abundance: .; d_gene: .
CDR3nt: TGTGCCAGCTCACCAAGGTCCGGGTTCGATAGGACAGATACGCAGTATTTT; CDR3aa: CASSPRSGFDRTDTQYF; v_gene: TRBV18; j_gene: TRBJ2-3; abundance: .; d_gene: .
CDR3nt: TGTGCCAGCAGCTTAGCGGGGAGGACTAGCGGGAGTGAGCAGTTCTTC; CDR3aa: CASSLAGRTSGSEQFF; v_gene: TRBV7-9; j_gene: TRBJ2-1; abundance: .; d_gene: TRBD2
CDR3nt: TGCGCCAGCAGCTTTGAGGGAACCGATGAGCAGTTCTTC; CDR3aa: CASSFEGTDEQFF; v_gene: TRBV5-1; j_gene: TRBJ2-1; abundance: .; d_gene: .
CDR3nt: TGCGCCAGCAGTGGGAAGCGCGGCCATCACAATGAGCAGTTCTTC; CDR3aa: CASSGKRGHHNEQFF; v_gene: TRBV10-1; j_gene: TRBJ2-1; abundance: few; d_gene: .
CDR3nt: TGTGCCAGCAGTTCTTCAGGGGTCGACAATGAGCAGTTCTTC; CDR3aa: CASSSSGVDNEQFF; v_gene: TRBV28; j_gene: TRBJ2-1; abundance: .; d_gene: .
CDR3nt: TGTGCCAGCAGTTACTCGACTCGGGCCTACGAGCAGTACTTC; CDR3aa: CASSYSTRAYEQYF; v_gene: TRBV6-5; j_gene: TRBJ2-7; abundance: .; d_gene: .
CDR3nt: TGTGCCAGCAGTGGACGACAGGGGGCTGGGAACACTGAAGCTTTCTTT; CDR3aa: CASSGRQGAGNTEAFF; v_gene: TRBV6-1; j_gene: TRBJ1-1; abundance: once; d_gene: TRBD1
CDR3nt: TGTGCCAGCAGCTTACCGGGACCACAGGGGCAGTACTTC; CDR3aa: CASSLPGPQGQYF; v_gene: TRBV7-2; j_gene: TRBJ2-7; abundance: .; d_gene: .
CDR3nt: TGTGCCAGCAGCGCGGGACTAGCGATTGAGCAGTTCTTC; CDR3aa: CASSAGLAIEQFF; v_gene: TRBV11-3; j_gene: TRBJ2-1; abundance: .; d_gene: TRBD2
CDR3nt: TGTGCCAGCAGCCGGGACAGAGATGGCTACACCTTC; CDR3aa: CASSRDRDGYTF; v_gene: TRBV5-8; j_gene: TRBJ1-2; abundance: few; d_gene: TRBD1
CDR3nt: TGTGCCATCAGTGAGGTGGGCACAGGGCTGAGCTCCTACGAGCAGTACTTC; CDR3aa: CAISEVGTGLSSYEQYF; v_gene: TRBV10-3; j_gene: TRBJ2-7; abundance: .; d_gene: .
CDR3nt: TGTGCCAGCAGTGTGGGGACTAGAGGCTCCGAGCAGTACTTC; CDR3aa: CASSVGTRGSEQYF; v_gene: TRBV2; j_gene: TRBJ2-7; abundance: .; d_gene: TRBD2
CDR3nt: TGTGCCTCAGGACGCGATCCGGGACTAGCGGGAGAGGCCACCGGGGAGCTGTTTTTT; CDR3aa: CASGRDPGLAGEATGELFF; v_gene: TRBV7-6; j_gene: TRBJ2-2; abundance: .; d_gene: TRBD2
CDR3nt: TGTGCCAGCAGCTTAGCGGCCCAGCAAGAGACCCAGTACTTC; CDR3aa: CASSLAAQQETQYF; v_gene: TRBV7-2; j_gene: TRBJ2-5; abundance: once; d_gene: .
CDR3nt: TGTGCCAGCAGTTTCGGTGCTACAACTAATGAAAAACTGTTTTTT; CDR3aa: CASSFGATTNEKLFF; v_gene: TRBV28; j_gene: TRBJ1-4; abundance: .; d_gene: .
CDR3nt: TGTGCCAGCAGTTTACGTGCGTTATACGAGCAGTACTTC; CDR3aa: CASSLRALYEQYF; v_gene: TRBV28; j_gene: TRBJ2-7; abundance: .; d_gene: .
CDR3nt: TGTGCCAGCAGCTTGACCGGGACAGATCCTACCTCGCAGTACTTC; CDR3aa: CASSLTGTDPTSQYF; v_gene: TRBV7-2; j_gene: TRBJ2-4; abundance: .; d_gene: TRBD1
CDR3nt: TGTGCCAGCAGCGTAGGCCGAGGGATGGAGACCCAGTACTTC; CDR3aa: CASSVGRGMETQYF; v_gene: TRBV7-8; j_gene: TRBJ2-5; abundance: once; d_gene: .
CDR3nt: TGTGCCAGCAGCCCTTTCGGCTCGACAGGTGAAGCTTTCTTT; CDR3aa: CASSPFGSTGEAFF; v_gene: TRBV9; j_gene: TRBJ1-1; abundance: .; d_gene: .
CDR3nt: TGCGCCAGCAGCTCATACCGGGACAGGGCCTATGAGCAGTTCTTC; CDR3aa: CASSSYRDRAYEQFF; v_gene: TRBV5-1; j_gene: TRBJ2-1; abundance: .; d_gene: TRBD1
CDR3nt: TGCAGCGTTGAATTGGTACAGTTCTACAATGAGCAGTTCTTC; CDR3aa: CSVELVQFYNEQFF; v_gene: TRBV29-1; j_gene: TRBJ2-1; abundance: .; d_gene: .
CDR3nt: TGTGCCAGTAGTTCCCGAACCGGGACAGGGAAAGAGACCCAGTACTTC; CDR3aa: CASSSRTGTGKETQYF; v_gene: TRBV19; j_gene: TRBJ2-5; abundance: .; d_gene: TRBD1
CDR3nt: TGCGCCAGCAGCGTTACTAGTTTCAAAGCGGGGTCAGATACGCAGTATTTT; CDR3aa: CASSVTSFKAGSDTQYF; v_gene: TRBV5-1; j_gene: TRBJ2-3; abundance: .; d_gene: TRBD2
CDR3nt: TGTGCCAGCTCAATAGCGGGAGGGAGAGGCGAGCAGTACTTC; CDR3aa: CASSIAGGRGEQYF; v_gene: TRBV18; j_gene: TRBJ2-7; abundance: once; d_gene: TRBD2
CDR3nt: TGTGCCAGCACCGAACCGGGACATGCTAATGAAAAACTGTTTTTT; CDR3aa: CASTEPGHANEKLFF; v_gene: TRBV7-9; j_gene: TRBJ1-4; abundance: .; d_gene: .
CDR3nt: TGTGCCAGCAGTTACTCAACGGGGGGCACCGGGGAGCTGTTTTTT; CDR3aa: CASSYSTGGTGELFF; v_gene: TRBV6-6; j_gene: TRBJ2-2; abundance: .; d_gene: TRBD2
CDR3nt: TGTGCCAGCAGCTTGGTGGGAGGGGCTAGCACAGATACGCAGTATTTT; CDR3aa: CASSLVGGASTDTQYF; v_gene: TRBV5-4; j_gene: TRBJ2-3; abundance: .; d_gene: TRBD2